The clone carrying this T cell receptor beta chain was seen only once. Clones were read by immunoSEQ multiplex PCR, and TCRdb kept only the in-frame ones, dropping some. The sample comprises about 72,000 clones, 91% of which are singletons, and about 0.75% rests with the top ten. This specimen comes from a study of T cell changes during pregnancy in multiple sclerosis. This CDR3 contains 16 residues. Trimming left V 3 bases short and J 2 bases short, with 17 bases between. Germline V gene lookup returns CDR1 MNHEY and CDR2 SVGAGI. The sequencing here drew on peripheral blood, taken in the third trimester of pregnancy. The clonotype was recovered from a female donor in good health, enrolled as a control in a pregnancy study. The rearrangement uses TRBV6-5 and TRBJ2-7; D remains ambiguous. CDR3 region: CASSYTYGTITYEQYF. CDR3 coding DNA: TGTGCCAGCAGTTATACGTACGGAACTATTACCTACGAGCAGTACTTC.